The sequence of this T cell receptor beta chain was determined in a study of Ad26.COV2.S vaccination and SARS-CoV-2 variants. Study at large: Once, or twice with 56 days between doses, Ad26.COV2.S was given intramuscularly.

The treatment denotes: about 20 received Ad26.COV2.S at low or high dose, single or two shots; five or six received placebo; per-sample allocation not given. Each sample was drawn 63 days after the first injection (of vaccine or placebo). This vaccine is an Ad26 vector that expresses the Wuhan-strain SARS-CoV-2 spike. As for this clone: Its antigen remains unidentified.

V was cut by 3 bases and J by 0 bases, with 10 bases left in between. Germline lookup yields CDR1 KGHSH and CDR2 LQKENI. There are 15 residues in the CDR3. Findings of the study overall: Vaccine recipients posted higher spike-specific TCR breadth than their placebo counterparts.

Sequencing was performed with immunoSEQ multiplex PCR; in TCRdb, only in-frame clones are kept and a portion is missing. Among over 400,000 clones listed, 89% were seen once. The chain is built from TRBV18 and TRBJ2-3; D may be TRBD2 (5 bases). The specimen comprised peripheral blood, sampled in a trial of Ad26.COV2.S vaccine versus placebo. This TCR came from a person between 18 and 60 years old who received the Ad26.COV2.S COVID-19 vaccine or a placebo. The DNA of the CDR3 is TGTGCCAGCTCACCTTTCCGGGAAAGCACAGATACGCAGTATTTT. As protein: CASSPFRESTDTQYF.